A single sample gave rise to the 16 T cell receptor beta chains below, sequenced in a study of blood T cell repertoires in COVID-19. Libraries were prepared by immunoSEQ multiplex PCR; TCRdb keeps only in-frame clonotypes and omits some of them. This repertoire shows over 450,000 clones, 80% to 90% found once; its top ten account for roughly 0.92%. The sequenced sample consisted of peripheral blood. Receptor source: a man between 18 and 29 years old with COVID-19, enrolled during active disease.

The gene calls are TRBV15 and TRBJ2-7; 8 bases are shared with TRBD1. The trim removed 7 bases at V and 7 bases at J, leaving 6 bases unmatched. The CDR3 covers 12 residues. Germline loops: CDR1 LNHNV, CDR2 YYDKDF (reference sequence). The CDR3 bases are TGTGCCACCACCCAGGGGGCGGGGGAGCAGTACTTC. It yields the protein CATTQGAGEQYF.

This clone was observed a handful of times. This sequence joins TRBV6-5 and TRBJ2-7; D possibly corresponds to TRBD2 (7 bases). The CDR3 runs 14 residues. Trimming left V 2 bases short and J 3 bases short, with 11 bases between. The germline V gene has CDR1 MNHEY and CDR2 SVGAGI. The CDR3: CASSYGEGVYEQYF. CDR3 DNA sequence: TGTGCCAGCAGTTACGGGGAGGGGGTCTACGAGCAGTACTTC.

V usage is TRBV5-4 and J usage is TRBJ2-1; no clear D gene. Per germline, CDR1 SGHNT and CDR2 YYREEE (reference sequence). Trimming removed 0 bases from V and 9 bases from J, with 7 bases in between. The CDR3 is 12 residues long. The chain's CDR3 is CASSLARSEQFF. In DNA, the CDR3 is TGTGCCAGCAGCTTGGCCCGGTCTGAGCAGTTCTTC.

The chain couples TRBV18 to TRBJ1-1; D possibly corresponds to TRBD1 (6 bases). V was trimmed by 3 bases and J by 4 bases, leaving 12 bases between them. The length of the CDR3 is 14 residues. Germline CDR1 KGHSH, CDR2 LQKENI. The chain's CDR3 is CASSPSQGRTEAFF. As DNA, the CDR3 is TGTGCCAGCTCACCGAGTCAGGGGCGCACTGAAGCTTTCTTT.

The rearrangement uses TRBV7-2 and TRBJ1-2; no clear D gene. CDR1 and CDR2 (germline): SGHTA, FQGNSA. The CDR3 has 13 residues. Deletions cut 2 bases from V and 3 bases from J, with 7 bases between. CDR3 protein: CASSLSEYYGYTF. CDR3 sequence (DNA): TGTGCCAGCAGCTTATCAGAATACTATGGCTACACCTTC.

The chain uses TRBV6-5 and TRBJ1-4, with 8 bases fitting TRBD1. The CDR3 is 14 amino acids. The germline gives CDR1 MNHEY, CDR2 SVGAGI. Germline trimming cut 4 bases from V and 6 bases from J; bases unmatched to any gene: 4. The CDR3 here is CASSFQGADEKLFF. The CDR3 nucleotides read TGTGCCAGCAGTTTCCAGGGGGCGGATGAAAAACTGTTTTTT.

This sequence joins TRBV19 and TRBJ2-6, with 7 bases identical to TRBD1. Germline V gene lookup returns CDR1 LNHDA and CDR2 SQIVND (reference sequence). The CDR3 is 16 residues long. The V gene end was trimmed by 6 bases and the J gene end by 2 bases; junction bases not matched to a gene: 7. CDR3 DNA: TGTGCCAGTAGGAACATAGGGGGCGCTGGGGCCAACGTCCTGACTTTC. Amino acid sequence: CASRNIGGAGANVLTF.

The chain couples TRBV19 to TRBJ1-1; D gene unclear. CDR1 is LNHDA and CDR2 is SQIVND in the germline V gene (reference sequence). CDR3 size: 13 residues. Trimming removed 2 bases from V and 0 bases from J, with 4 bases in between. The CDR3 bases are TGTGCCAGTAGTATAACAGTGAACACTGAAGCTTTCTTT. Protein: CASSITVNTEAFF.

V is TRBV3-1 (or the pseudogene TRBV3-2) and J is TRBJ2-6, with 7 positions matching TRBD1. This CDR3 contains 17 residues. Germline CDR1 LGHDT, CDR2 YNNKEL (reference sequence). With 0 bases clipped from V and 0 bases from J, the junction kept 2 bases outside the gene matches. CDR3 nucleotides: TGTGCCAGCAGCCAAGATAGGGACAGCTCTGGGGCCAACGTCCTGACTTTC. It translates to CASSQDRDSSGANVLTF.

This chain links TRBV15 with TRBJ2-2, with a tentative D call TRBD2 (6 bases). This CDR3 spans 17 amino acids. CDR1 and CDR2 from the germline V gene are LNHNV and YYDKDF (reference sequence). Trimming stripped 4 bases from V and 7 bases from J, with 22 bases between. This CDR3 is CATSKSGTRYISGELFF. In nucleotides, the CDR3 is TGTGCCACCAGCAAATCCGGGACTCGATACATCAGCGGGGAGCTGTTTTTT.

V is TRBV7-7 and J is TRBJ2-1; 7 nucleotides line up with TRBD1. Germline V gene sequence: CDR1 SSHAT, CDR2 FNYEAQ (reference sequence). CDR3 length: 15 amino acids. J was trimmed by 9 bases and V by 5 bases; bases with no gene match: 13. The CDR3 DNA follows: TGTGCCAGCAGCCCTCGACAGGGATGGGTAGGTGAGCAGTTCTTC. This translates into CASSPRQGWVGEQFF. Based on the CDR3 plus reference TRBV7-7 and TRBJ2-1, the full variable domain is GAGVSQSPRYKVTKRGQDVTLRCDPISSHATLYWYQQALGQGPEFLTYFNYEAQPDKSGLPSDRFSAERPEGSISTLTIQRTEQRDSAMYRCASSPRQGWVGEQFFGPGTRLTVL.

The rearrangement uses TRBV2 and TRBJ2-1; TRBD2 matches 16 bases. Trimming removed 1 base from V and 4 bases from J; junction bases left unmatched: 1. The CDR3 totals 17 residues. Germline CDR1 reads SNHLY; CDR2 reads FYNNEI. CDR3 in DNA: TGTGCCAGCAGTGAAGGGGGACTAGCGGGAGGGTACAATGAGCAGTTCTTC. Translation: CASSEGGLAGGYNEQFF. The complete variable domain, with remaining parts taken from reference TRBV2 and TRBJ2-1, reads EPEVTQTPSHQVTQMGQEVILRCVPISNHLYFYWYRQILGQKVEFLVSFYNNEISEKSEIFDDQFSVERPDGSNFTLKIRSTKLEDSAMYFCASSEGGLAGGYNEQFFGPGTRLTVL.

V gene TRBV27 combines with J gene TRBJ2-7; TRBD1 matches 9 bases. The CDR3 totals 14 residues. The V and J ends lost 6 bases and 6 bases, in that order; junction bases with no gene match: 9. Per germline, CDR1 MNHEY and CDR2 SMNVEV (reference sequence). In DNA form, the CDR3 reads TGTGCCAGCAGCCAGGACAGGGGCTTAGTCGAGCAGTACTTC. This sequence encodes CASSQDRGLVEQYF.

V is TRBV19 and J is TRBJ2-3; 14 bases map to TRBD2. Germline lookup yields CDR1 LNHDA and CDR2 SQIVND (reference sequence). V trimming: 5 bases; J trimming: 5 bases; junction bases outside the gene matches: 9. The CDR3 runs to 17 residues. The CDR3: CASSDPGLAGVGDTQYF. Here the CDR3 DNA reads TGTGCCAGTAGTGATCCGGGACTAGCGGGAGTTGGAGATACGCAGTATTTT.

The chain joins TRBV7-2 to TRBJ1-1; D is unresolved. Per the germline V gene, CDR1 is SGHTA and CDR2 is FQGNSA. This CDR3 spans 13 amino acids. V lost 7 bases, J lost 4 bases, and 13 bases lay in between. As DNA, the CDR3 is TGTGCCAGCACCTCTCGAGTTGGCACTGAAGCTTTCTTT. Its translation is CASTSRVGTEAFF.

J is TRBJ2-6 and V is TRBV30, with D maybe TRBD1 (5 bases). Germline V gene data show CDR1 as GTSNPN and CDR2 as SVGIG (reference sequence). This CDR3 has 14 amino acids. V was trimmed by 8 bases and J by 0 bases, leaving 11 bases between them. The CDR3 sequence: CAGADFSGANVLTF. The CDR3 nucleotides read TGTGCCGGGGCAGACTTCTCTGGGGCCAACGTCCTGACTTTC.